This paragraph covers one TCR beta chain sequence. What antigen it recognizes has not been identified. Base qualities are not provided; no much larger clone lies one nucleotide away. The record originates from a study of control samples from healthy donors and cancer patients (dated by TCRdb to 2018 to 2021). Receptor amplification or capture employed the immunoSEQ multiplex PCR assay. In TCRdb, the immuneACCESS table is reduced to in-frame sequences with V and J assigned. These tables do not hold every clone; where another copy was compared, an unresolved V gene accounts for under half, and the others remain unexplained. The sample yields 150,000 or so clones; roughly 93% were counted once. The leading ten clones occupy roughly 6.2% of the sample. V lost 5 bases and J lost 9 bases; the stretch between them is 17 bases long. In the germline V gene, CDR1 corresponds to LGHNA and CDR2 to YNFKEQ. The CDR3 numbers 14 residues from cysteine through phenylalanine. The kept DNA is CDR3 alone, 42 bases in frame from the first base.

This chain joins TRBV4-2 to TRBJ2-1, and the D gene may be TRBD2, 6 bases matching. The sequencing sample was made of blood. The TCR was taken from a man aged 18-30 years in good health. The nucleotides are TGTGCCAGCAGCACGGGACTCATGGAGGGTGAGCAGTTCTTC. This gives the protein CASSTGLMEGEQFF.